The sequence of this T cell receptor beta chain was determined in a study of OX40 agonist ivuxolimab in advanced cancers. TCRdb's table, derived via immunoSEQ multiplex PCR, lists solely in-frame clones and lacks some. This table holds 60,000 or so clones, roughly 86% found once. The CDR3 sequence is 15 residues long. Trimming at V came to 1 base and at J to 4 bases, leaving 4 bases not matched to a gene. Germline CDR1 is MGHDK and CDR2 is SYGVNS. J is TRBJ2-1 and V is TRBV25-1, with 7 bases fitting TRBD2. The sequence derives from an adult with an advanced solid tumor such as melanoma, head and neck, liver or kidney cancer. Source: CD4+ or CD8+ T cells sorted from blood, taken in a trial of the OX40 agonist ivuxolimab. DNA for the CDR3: TGTGCCAGCAGTGAATTCAGCGGGGCATACAATGAGCAGTTCTTC. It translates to CASSEFSGAYNEQFF.